This record looks at one T cell receptor (beta chain) sequence and its context. The sample originates from a study of T cell changes during pregnancy in multiple sclerosis. Profiled with immunoSEQ multiplex PCR; TCRdb holds only in-frame clones, not every one. The repertoire consists of tens of thousands of clones, with roughly 90% occurring once and the leading ten covering 1.4%. CDR1 is SGHAT and CDR2 is FQDESV in the germline V gene (reference sequence). This CDR3 contains 14 residues. V was pared by 3 bases and J by 1 base, with 9 bases between. The clonotype was recovered from a female donor with multiple sclerosis, enrolled in a pregnancy study. This sample comprised peripheral blood, obtained in the second trimester of pregnancy. The chain links TRBV11-1 to TRBJ1-1; no clear D gene. The CDR3 region is CASSFFSENTEAFF. The CDR3 coding sequence is TGTGCCAGCAGCTTTTTCTCAGAGAACACTGAAGCTTTCTTT.